A single sample is the source of the 3 T cell receptor beta chains below, sequenced in a study of cytomegalovirus exposure and HLA in healthy donors. The primer mix had 60 Vbeta and 13 Jbeta primers. The protocol was immunoSEQ multiplex PCR, while the TCRdb copy is restricted to in-frame clones and leaves out a portion. The data contain fewer than 250,000 clones, approximately 75% of them singletons. Specimen: PBMCs. All receptors derive from a man aged 25 to 40 in good health and CMV-seropositive.

Concerning this clone itself: The same CDR3 arises from other DNA sequences in this sample as well. The J gene is TRBJ1-1, the V gene TRBV5-1; D might be TRBD1 (5 bases). The V end lost 5 bases, the J end lost 0 bases, and 14 bases lay between the germline ends. CDR3 length: 15 amino acids. Germline assignment: CDR1 SGHRS and CDR2 YFSETQ. The CDR3 bases are TGCGCCAGCAGTCAATCTGACAGCCTGAACACTGAAGCTTTCTTT. Protein sequence: CASSQSDSLNTEAFF.

CDR3: CASSPRMGGSYNEQFF. CDR3 DNA: TGTGCCAGCAGCCCCCGGATGGGGGGCTCCTACAATGAGCAGTTCTTC. This chain joins TRBV9 and TRBJ2-1; tentative D call: TRBD2 (6 bases). Trimming stripped 4 bases from V and 0 bases from J, with 14 bases between. Per the germline V gene, CDR1 is SGDLS and CDR2 is YYNGEE. This CDR3 spans 16 amino acids.

The V gene is TRBV19, the J gene TRBJ2-7; TRBD1 matches at 10 bases. Trimming cost V 0 bases and J 5 bases; bases outside gene matches: 7. Germline CDR1 reads LNHDA; CDR2 reads SQIVND (reference sequence). The CDR3 covers 16 residues. The CDR3 region has the DNA TGTGCCAGTAGTATAGAGGCGGGACAGGGGAGGAACGAGCAGTACTTC. It codes for CASSIEAGQGRNEQYF.